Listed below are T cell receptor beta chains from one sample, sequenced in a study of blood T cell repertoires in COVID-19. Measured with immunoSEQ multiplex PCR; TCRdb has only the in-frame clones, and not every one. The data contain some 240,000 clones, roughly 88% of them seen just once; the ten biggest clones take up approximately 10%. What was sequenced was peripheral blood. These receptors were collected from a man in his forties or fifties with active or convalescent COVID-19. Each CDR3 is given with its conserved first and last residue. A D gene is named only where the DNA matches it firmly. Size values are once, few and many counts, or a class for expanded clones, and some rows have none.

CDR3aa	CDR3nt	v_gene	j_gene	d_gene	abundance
CASSDLAGSSYNEQFF	TGTGCCAGCAGCGATCTAGCGGGAAGCTCCTACAATGAGCAGTTCTTC	TRBV5-8	TRBJ2-1	TRBD2	.
CASSFGQGYEQYF	TGTGCCAGCAGCTTCGGACAGGGGTACGAGCAGTACTTC	TRBV7-2	TRBJ2-7	TRBD1	.
CASSVGTDTEAFF	TGCGCCAGCAGCGTAGGAACAGACACTGAAGCTTTCTTT	TRBV5-1	TRBJ1-1	.	.
CASSQGQMNTEAFF	TGCGCCAGCAGCCAAGGACAGATGAACACTGAAGCTTTCTTT	TRBV4-1	TRBJ1-1	.	.
CASSLAGTGDNEQFF	TGCGCCAGCAGCTTGGCCGGGACAGGGGACAATGAGCAGTTCTTC	TRBV5-1	TRBJ2-1	TRBD1	.
CASSPTSGRAYWTGELFF	TGTGCCAGCAGCCCGACTAGCGGGAGGGCCTATTGGACCGGGGAGCTGTTTTTT	TRBV6-2/TRBV6-3	TRBJ2-2	TRBD2	.
CASSLSGGGYNEQFF	TGTGCCAGCAGCTTAAGCGGGGGGGGATACAATGAGCAGTTCTTC	TRBV7-6	TRBJ2-1	TRBD2	.
CASSPLGGKYNEQFF	TGCGCCAGCAGCCCCCTAGGGGGAAAATACAATGAGCAGTTCTTC	TRBV4-1	TRBJ2-1	.	once
CASSRLAGLSTDTQYF	TGTGCCAGCAGTAGACTAGCGGGGCTTAGCACAGATACGCAGTATTTT	TRBV27	TRBJ2-3	TRBD2	.
CASNFLLAGGPGSEQYF	TGTGCCAGTAACTTTTTGCTAGCGGGAGGGCCGGGAAGCGAGCAGTACTTC	TRBV19	TRBJ2-7	TRBD2	.
CASSPQGATNEKLFF	TGTGCCAGCTCACCACAGGGGGCAACTAATGAAAAACTGTTTTTT	TRBV18	TRBJ1-4	.	.
CASRLWDRVGGYTF	TGTGCCAGCAGGCTCTGGGACAGGGTTGGTGGCTACACCTTC	TRBV6-5	TRBJ1-2	TRBD1	.
CASSLRGHEQFF	TGTGCCAGCAGTCTCAGGGGCCATGAGCAGTTCTTC	TRBV28	TRBJ2-1	.	.
CASSLEQGTQYF	TGTGCCAGCAGCTTAGAACAGGGAACGCAGTACTTC	TRBV7-8	TRBJ2-7	.	.
CAIRGGRGGRMNEAFF	TGTGCCATCAGAGGGGGTAGGGGGGGACGGATGAATGAAGCTTTCTTT	TRBV10-3	TRBJ1-1	.	.
CASRADNYGYTF	TGTGCCAGCAGGGCTGATAACTATGGCTACACCTTC	TRBV2	TRBJ1-2	.	.
CASSPHGGTSGGADTQYF	TGTGCCAGCAGCCCCCACGGCGGGACTAGCGGAGGGGCGGATACGCAGTATTTT	TRBV5-5	TRBJ2-3	TRBD2	once
CASSPNPGQGGPDTQYF	TGTGCCAGCAGCCCAAACCCCGGACAGGGCGGCCCAGATACGCAGTATTTT	TRBV3-1/TRBV3-2	TRBJ2-3	TRBD1	.
CASSSTGYNSPLHF	TGTGCCAGCAGCTCGACAGGGTATAATTCACCCCTCCACTTT	TRBV11-1	TRBJ1-6	TRBD1	.
CASSLDGQGLGETQYF	TGCGCCAGCAGCTTGGATGGACAGGGGCTAGGAGAGACCCAGTACTTC	TRBV5-1	TRBJ2-5	TRBD1	.
CSVRTGMNTEAFF	TGCAGCGTAAGGACAGGGATGAACACTGAAGCTTTCTTT	TRBV29-1	TRBJ1-1	TRBD1	.
CASSSLVTGGPYNEQFF	TGTGCCAGCAGTTCCCTGGTAACAGGGGGCCCCTACAATGAGCAGTTCTTC	TRBV6-2/TRBV6-3	TRBJ2-1	TRBD1	.
CASSHTGAGYTF	TGTGCCAGCAGCCATACAGGGGCAGGCTACACCTTC	TRBV11-2	TRBJ1-2	TRBD1	.
CASSLQTGGEQFF	TGTGCCAGCAGCTTACAGACAGGGGGTGAGCAGTTCTTC	TRBV7-9	TRBJ2-1	TRBD1	.
CASSPLGEGAKNIQYF	TGCGCCAGCAGCCCCTTGGGGGAGGGAGCCAAAAACATTCAGTACTTC	TRBV5-1	TRBJ2-4	TRBD2	.
CSARRQLEQFF	TGCAGTGCTAGGAGGCAACTAGAGCAGTTCTTC	TRBV20-1	TRBJ2-1	.	.
CSVYPAGDPDTQYF	TGCAGCGTTTACCCAGCGGGAGATCCAGATACGCAGTATTTT	TRBV29-1	TRBJ2-3	TRBD2	.
CASSLLTASNYGYTF	TGCGCCAGCAGCTTGCTGACAGCTTCTAACTATGGCTACACCTTC	TRBV5-1	TRBJ1-2	.	once
CASSYIGTGYNEQFF	TGTGCCAGCAGCTACATCGGGACAGGTTACAATGAGCAGTTCTTC	TRBV5-5	TRBJ2-1	TRBD1	.
CAISSTGNNSPLHF	TGTGCCATCAGTTCGACAGGCAATAATTCACCCCTCCACTTT	TRBV10-3	TRBJ1-6	.	.
CASSQVGTGASYGYTF	TGTGCCAGCAGCCAAGTAGGGACAGGGGCGTCCTATGGCTACACCTTC	TRBV3-1/TRBV3-2	TRBJ1-2	TRBD1	.
CASSSSGSTYNEQFF	TGTGCCAGCAGCTCTAGCGGGAGTACCTACAATGAGCAGTTCTTC	TRBV5-4	TRBJ2-1	TRBD2	.
CASSSQGAGNQPQHF	TGTGCCAGCAGCTCCCAGGGGGCGGGCAATCAGCCCCAGCATTTT	TRBV5-6	TRBJ1-5	TRBD1	few
CASSFDREIHTEAFF	TGTGCCAGCAGTTTCGACCGGGAAATTCACACTGAAGCTTTCTTT	TRBV28	TRBJ1-1	.	.
CASSLKGDGALGNTIYF	TGTGCCAGCAGCCTAAAGGGGGACGGAGCCCTTGGAAACACCATATATTTT	TRBV4-2	TRBJ1-3	.	.
CASSVEAGYTYNEQFF	TGTGCCAGCAGCGTAGAAGCAGGGTATACCTACAATGAGCAGTTCTTC	TRBV9	TRBJ2-1	.	.
CASSLVGTPKEQFF	TGTGCCAGCAGCTTAGTTGGGACACCAAAAGAGCAGTTCTTC	TRBV7-9	TRBJ2-1	.	.
CASSLGQGYTEAFF	TGCGCCAGCAGCTTGGGACAGGGATACACTGAAGCTTTCTTT	TRBV5-1	TRBJ1-1	TRBD1	.
CASSLVRGGVEDTQYF	TGTGCCAGCAGCTTAGTCCGCGGGGGGGTTGAGGATACGCAGTATTTT	TRBV7-2	TRBJ2-3	TRBD2	.
CASSNRDRGNSPLHF	TGTGCCAGCAGTAACCGGGACAGGGGGAATTCACCCCTCCACTTT	TRBV6-6	TRBJ1-6	TRBD1	.
CASSRRDRRTGELFF	TGTGCCAGCAGCCGTCGGGACAGGAGGACCGGGGAGCTGTTTTTT	TRBV7-2	TRBJ2-2	TRBD1	once
CASSLSRDATNEKLFF	TGTGCCAGCAGTTTATCCCGAGATGCAACTAATGAAAAACTGTTTTTT	TRBV27	TRBJ1-4	.	.
CASRSGPGVEQYF	TGTGCCAGCAGAAGCGGGCCGGGGGTCGAGCAGTACTTC	TRBV6-6	TRBJ2-7	.	.